This TCR beta chain originates from a study of cytomegalovirus exposure and HLA in healthy donors. In the study overall: Membership in the Caucasian-associated ancestry cluster was found for approximately 85% of 350 to 450 genotyped donors. Study observations and caveats: CMV antigen specificity of three CMV-associated chains was confirmed in vitro. Presence/absence analyses assumed roughly uniform sequencing depth across donors, which may not hold.

The germline V gene encodes CDR1 GTSNPN and CDR2 SVGIG (reference sequence). The CDR3 loop spans 17 amino acids. V shed 1 base and J 7 bases; nucleotides not matched to a gene: 18. In regard to this clone: The antigen remains undetermined.

PCR used 60 Vbeta primers and 13 Jbeta primers. TCRdb's copy holds only in-frame clones and misses some; the assay was immunoSEQ multiplex PCR. The table has approximately 220,000 clones, over 70% seen once. The J gene is TRBJ2-5, the V gene TRBV30; 7 bases fit TRBD2. The sequencing input was PBMCs. This TCR was sampled from a boy between 2 and 10 years old in good health and CMV-seronegative. CDR3 in DNA: TGTGCCTGGAGTGATTCCAGCGGGATGCAAGAGTTGGTGACCCAGTACTTC. Translating it yields CAWSDSSGMQELVTQYF.